The T cell receptor (beta chain) described here comes from a study of blood T cell repertoires in COVID-19. Overall study: The United States, Italy and Spain supplied acute and convalescent COVID-19 samples. PBMCs, B-cell-depleted T cells, or T cells were the source of the cDNA or gDNA that made up the material.

As handled by the study authors: Reference gene primer amplification in the assay estimated nucleated cell counts. The table came from immunoSEQ multiplex PCR; TCRdb's copy has only in-frame clones and leaves some out. That table gives V, J and clone size, and the DNA gave D and trimming. This table holds around 60,000 clones, approximately 80% found once. The CDR3 extends over 14 amino acids. The V and J ends lost 0 bases and 5 bases respectively, with 8 bases between them. From germline, CDR1 is SGHDT and CDR2 YYEEEE. The chain is built from TRBV5-6 and TRBJ2-2, with a weak D call TRBD2 (6 bases). Sequenced material: peripheral blood. This sequence originates from a man in his forties or fifties with COVID-19, enrolled during active disease. CDR3 nucleotide sequence: TGTGCCAGCAGCTTGGTGGAGGGTACCGGGGAGCTGTTTTTT. It translates to CASSLVEGTGELFF. The full variable domain, in which reference TRBV5-6 and TRBJ2-2 provide the parts outside the CDR3, is DAGVTQSPTHLIKTRGQQVTLRCSPKSGHDTVSWYQQALGQGPQFIFQYYEEEERQRGNFPDRFSGHQFPNYSSELNVNALLLGDSALYLCASSLVEGTGELFFGEGSRLTVL.